This entry lists 6 T cell receptor beta chains sequenced from one sample in a study of control samples from healthy donors and cancer patients. Assay: immunoSEQ multiplex PCR; the TCRdb copy retains only in-frame clones and omits some. The repertoire holds roughly 200,000 clones, with about 91% as singletons. Sequencing was done on a sample of blood. These receptors originate from a man younger than 45 in good health.

CDR3 sequence: CASSHRVGSTDTQYF. The CDR3 DNA is TGTGCCAGCAGCCACAGGGTGGGTAGCACAGATACGCAGTATTTT. The genes are TRBV7-6 and TRBJ2-3, with D perhaps matching TRBD1 (6 bases). This CDR3 contains 15 residues. The V and J ends lost 5 bases and 0 bases respectively, with 12 bases between them. Per the germline V gene, CDR1 is SGHVS and CDR2 is FNYEAQ. The whole variable domain, remainder taken from reference TRBV7-6 and TRBJ2-3, is GAGVSQSPRYKVTKRGQDVALRCDPISGHVSLYWYRQALGQGPEFLTYFNYEAQQDKSGLPNDRFSAERPEGSISTLTIQRTEQRDSAMYRCASSHRVGSTDTQYFGPGTRLTVL.

The V gene is TRBV4-2, the J gene TRBJ1-2, with D perhaps matching TRBD1 (5 bases). V was cut by 0 bases and J by 4 bases, with 21 bases left in between. Per germline, CDR1 LGHNA and CDR2 YNFKEQ. This CDR3 comprises 18 residues. The CDR3 nucleotides read TGTGCCAGCAGCCAAGATAGGGGTGGCACGCTGCTGATCTATGGCTACACCTTC. As protein: CASSQDRGGTLLIYGYTF.

The chain employs TRBV19 and TRBJ2-2; D may be TRBD1 or TRBD2 (5 bases each). From germline, CDR1 is LNHDA and CDR2 SQIVND (reference sequence). The CDR3 is 15 amino acids. V was clipped by 7 bases and J by 5 bases, with 17 bases between them. The CDR3 loop reads CASTLAGTETGELFF. CDR3 DNA: TGTGCCAGTACATTGGCAGGGACCGAAACCGGGGAGCTGTTTTTT.

The rearrangement uses TRBV24-1 and TRBJ1-4, with 9 bases fitting TRBD1. CDR3 size: 14 residues. Germline CDR1 is KGHDR and CDR2 is SFDVKD. With 4 bases clipped from V and 8 bases from J, the junction kept 4 bases outside the gene matches. The CDR3: CATSDSGTGEKLFF. The CDR3 nucleotides are TGTGCCACCAGTGACTCCGGGACAGGGGAAAAACTGTTTTTT.

The chain combines TRBV3-1 (or the pseudogene TRBV3-2) with TRBJ1-3; maybe TRBD1 (5 bases). Germline lookup yields CDR1 LGHDT and CDR2 YNNKEL (reference sequence). The CDR3 runs to 17 residues. V gave up 3 bases and J gave up 0 bases, with 15 bases separating them. CDR3 nucleotides: TGTGCCAGCAGCCAGGGGCCGGGTGCCCTCTCTGGAAACACCATATATTTT. This codes for CASSQGPGALSGNTIYF.

This clone was seen a single time. This chain joins TRBV30 and TRBJ2-3, with 9 positions matching TRBD2. V was clipped by 0 bases and J by 7 bases; unmatched bases: 8. Per germline, CDR1 GTSNPN and CDR2 SVGIG (reference sequence). The CDR3 is 15 residues long. CDR3 protein: CAWSVGAGGQNTQYF. The DNA of the CDR3 is TGTGCCTGGAGTGTGGGAGCGGGGGGACAGAATACGCAGTATTTT.